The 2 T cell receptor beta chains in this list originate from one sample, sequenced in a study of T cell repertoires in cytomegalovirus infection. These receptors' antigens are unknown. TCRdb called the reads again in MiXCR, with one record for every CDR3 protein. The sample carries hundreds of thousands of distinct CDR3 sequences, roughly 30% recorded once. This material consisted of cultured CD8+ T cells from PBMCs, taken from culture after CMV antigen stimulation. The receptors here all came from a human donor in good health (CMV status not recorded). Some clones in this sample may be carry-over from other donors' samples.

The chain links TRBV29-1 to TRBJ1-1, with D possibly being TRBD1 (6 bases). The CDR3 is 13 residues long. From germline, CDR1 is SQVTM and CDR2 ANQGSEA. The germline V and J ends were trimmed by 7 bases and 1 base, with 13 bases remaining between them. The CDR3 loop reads CSAAGTTNTEAFF. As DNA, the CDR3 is TGCAGCGCCGCCGGGACAACGAACACTGAAGCTTTCTTT.

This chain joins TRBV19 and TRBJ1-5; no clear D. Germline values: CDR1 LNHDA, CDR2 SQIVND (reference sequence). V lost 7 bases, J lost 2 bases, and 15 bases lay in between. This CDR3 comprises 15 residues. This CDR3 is CASTPDGVGNQPQHF. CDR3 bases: TGTGCCAGTACCCCGGACGGCGTGGGCAATCAGCCCCAGCATTTT. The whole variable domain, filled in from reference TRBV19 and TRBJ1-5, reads DGGITQSPKYLFRKEGQNVTLSCEQNLNHDAMYWYRQDPGQGLRLIYYSQIVNDFQKGDIAEGYSVSREKKESFPLTVTSAQKNPTAFYLCASTPDGVGNQPQHFGDGTRLSIL.